The following is a T cell receptor (beta chain) sequence with its context. These data are taken from a study of T cell changes during pregnancy in multiple sclerosis. The table came from immunoSEQ multiplex PCR; TCRdb's copy has only in-frame clones and leaves some out. The sample lists 130,000 or so clones, about 94% occurring once. This CDR3 is 13 amino acids long. Trimming removed 3 bases from V and 7 bases from J, with 9 bases in between. Germline CDR1 and CDR2: MNHEY and SVGAGI. The chain carries TRBV6-5 and TRBJ2-2; no reliable D call. The source was peripheral blood, collected before pregnancy. The sequence was collected from a female donor with multiple sclerosis, enrolled in a pregnancy study. CDR3 sequence: CASSYISYGELFF. The DNA of the CDR3 is TGTGCCAGCAGTTATATTAGCTACGGGGAGCTGTTTTTT.